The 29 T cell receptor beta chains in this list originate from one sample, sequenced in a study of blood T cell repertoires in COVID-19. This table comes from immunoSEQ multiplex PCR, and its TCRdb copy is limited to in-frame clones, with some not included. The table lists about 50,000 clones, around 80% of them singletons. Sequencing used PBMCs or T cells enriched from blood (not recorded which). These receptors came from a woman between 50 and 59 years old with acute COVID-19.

The CDR3 region has the DNA TGTGCCGCATGGGGCCCAAACTATGGCTACACCTTC. Translated: CAAWGPNYGYTF. The chain has TRBV4-2 and TRBJ1-2; a weak D match, TRBD1 (5 bases). Germline-derived CDR1 and CDR2 are LGHNA and YNFKEQ. This CDR3 has 12 amino acids. V gave up 11 bases and J gave up 2 bases, with 12 bases separating them.

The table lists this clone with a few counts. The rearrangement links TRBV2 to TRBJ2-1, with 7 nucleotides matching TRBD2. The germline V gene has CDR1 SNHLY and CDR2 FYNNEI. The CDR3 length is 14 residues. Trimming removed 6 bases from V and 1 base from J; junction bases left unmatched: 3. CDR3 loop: CASRGEGSYNEQFF. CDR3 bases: TGTGCCAGCAGGGGGGAGGGGTCCTACAATGAGCAGTTCTTC.

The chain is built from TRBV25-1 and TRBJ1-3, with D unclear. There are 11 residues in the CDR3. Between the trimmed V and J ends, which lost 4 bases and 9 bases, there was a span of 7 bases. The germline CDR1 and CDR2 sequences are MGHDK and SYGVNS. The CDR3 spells CASSGGPTIYF. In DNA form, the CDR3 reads TGTGCCAGCAGTGGAGGGCCCACCATATATTTT.

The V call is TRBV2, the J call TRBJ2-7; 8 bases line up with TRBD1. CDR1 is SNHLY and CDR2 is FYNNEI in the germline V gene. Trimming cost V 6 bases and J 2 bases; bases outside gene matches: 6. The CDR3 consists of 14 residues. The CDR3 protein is CASSGQGSAYEQYF. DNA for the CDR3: TGTGCCAGCAGCGGACAGGGTTCGGCCTACGAGCAGTACTTC.

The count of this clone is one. As DNA, the CDR3 is TGCGCCAGCAGCCAAGAGTGGGGGCGCCCCACTAATGAAAAACTGTTTTTT. It yields the protein CASSQEWGRPTNEKLFF. The V gene is TRBV4-1, the J gene TRBJ1-4; the D gene is possibly TRBD1 (6 bases). CDR1 is MGHRA and CDR2 is YSYEKL in the germline V gene. V shed 0 bases and J shed 2 bases, with 13 bases lying between them. The CDR3 sequence is 17 residues long.

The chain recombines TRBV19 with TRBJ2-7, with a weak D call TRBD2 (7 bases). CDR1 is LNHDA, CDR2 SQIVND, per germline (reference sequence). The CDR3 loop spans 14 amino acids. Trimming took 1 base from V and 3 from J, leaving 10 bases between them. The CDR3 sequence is CASSIGGGGYEQYF. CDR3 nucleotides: TGTGCCAGTAGTATAGGGGGGGGCGGCTACGAGCAGTACTTC.

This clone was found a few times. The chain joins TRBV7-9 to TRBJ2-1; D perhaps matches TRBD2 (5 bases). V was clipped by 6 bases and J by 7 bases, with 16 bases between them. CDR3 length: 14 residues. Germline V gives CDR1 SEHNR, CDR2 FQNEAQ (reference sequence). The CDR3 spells CASRSLGLLNEQFF. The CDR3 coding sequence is TGTGCCAGCAGGTCCCTCGGACTTTTAAATGAGCAGTTCTTC.

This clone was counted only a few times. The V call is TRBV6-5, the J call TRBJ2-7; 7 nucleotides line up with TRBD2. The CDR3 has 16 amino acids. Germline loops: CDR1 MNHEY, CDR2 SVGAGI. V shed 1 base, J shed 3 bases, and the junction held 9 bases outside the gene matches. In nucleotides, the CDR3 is TGTGCCAGCAGTTACTTGTACGGGGGGAGGGACTACGAGCAGTACTTC. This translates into CASSYLYGGRDYEQYF.

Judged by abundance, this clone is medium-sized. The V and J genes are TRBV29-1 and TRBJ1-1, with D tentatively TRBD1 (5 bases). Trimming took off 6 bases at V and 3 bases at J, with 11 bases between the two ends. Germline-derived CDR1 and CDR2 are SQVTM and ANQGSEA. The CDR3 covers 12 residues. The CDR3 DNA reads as TGCAGCGTCAGGGTAAGGGACACTGAAGCTTTCTTT. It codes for CSVRVRDTEAFF.

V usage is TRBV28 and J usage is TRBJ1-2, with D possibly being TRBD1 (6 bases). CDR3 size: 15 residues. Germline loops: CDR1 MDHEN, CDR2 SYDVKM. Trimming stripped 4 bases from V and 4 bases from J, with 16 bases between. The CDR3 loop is CASSSTDWGPYGYTF. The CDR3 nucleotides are TGTGCCAGCAGTTCCACCGATTGGGGGCCCTATGGCTACACCTTC.

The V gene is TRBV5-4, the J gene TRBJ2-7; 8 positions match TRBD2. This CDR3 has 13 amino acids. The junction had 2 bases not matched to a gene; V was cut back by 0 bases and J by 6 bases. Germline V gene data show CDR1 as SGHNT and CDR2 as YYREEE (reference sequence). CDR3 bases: TGTGCCAGCAGCTTGGCGGGGGGGCTCGAGCAGTACTTC. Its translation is CASSLAGGLEQYF.

This CDR3 reads CASSERRGTGELFF. The CDR3 nucleotides read TGTGCCAGCAGTGAACGGAGGGGAACCGGGGAGCTGTTTTTT. The gene calls are TRBV6-4 and TRBJ2-2; perhaps TRBD2 as D (6 bases). Germline V CDR1 and CDR2: MRHNA, SNTAGT. The V end lost 3 bases, the J end lost 5 bases, and 10 bases lay between the germline ends. The length of the CDR3 is 14 residues.

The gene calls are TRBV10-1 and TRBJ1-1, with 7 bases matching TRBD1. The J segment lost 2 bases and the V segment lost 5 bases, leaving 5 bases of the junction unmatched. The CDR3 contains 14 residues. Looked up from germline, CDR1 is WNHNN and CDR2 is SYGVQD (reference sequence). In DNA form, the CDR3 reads TGCGCCAGCAGTCCCCAGGGGGTCAACACTGAAGCTTTCTTT. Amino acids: CASSPQGVNTEAFF.

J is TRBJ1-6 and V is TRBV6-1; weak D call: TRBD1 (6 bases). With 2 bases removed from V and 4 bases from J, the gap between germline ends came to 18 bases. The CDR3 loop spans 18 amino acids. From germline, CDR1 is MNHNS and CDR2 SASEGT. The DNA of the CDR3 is TGTGCCAGCAGTGAAAGGGGGGGGGTTCCCCCTTATAATTCACCCCTCCACTTT. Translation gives CASSERGGVPPYNSPLHF.

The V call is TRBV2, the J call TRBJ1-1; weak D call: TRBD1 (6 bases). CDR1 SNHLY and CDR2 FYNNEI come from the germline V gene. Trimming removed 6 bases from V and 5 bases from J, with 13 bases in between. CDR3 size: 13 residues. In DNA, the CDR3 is TGTGCCAGCAGGGTGGGAGGGGGGACTGAAGCTTTCTTT. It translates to CASRVGGGTEAFF.

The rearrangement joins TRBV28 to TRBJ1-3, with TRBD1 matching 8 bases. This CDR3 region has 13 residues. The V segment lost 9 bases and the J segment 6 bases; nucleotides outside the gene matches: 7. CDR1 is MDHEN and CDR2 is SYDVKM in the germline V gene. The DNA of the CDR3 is TGTGCCAGTTCGGACAGGGAGGAAAACACCATATATTTT. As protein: CASSDREENTIYF.

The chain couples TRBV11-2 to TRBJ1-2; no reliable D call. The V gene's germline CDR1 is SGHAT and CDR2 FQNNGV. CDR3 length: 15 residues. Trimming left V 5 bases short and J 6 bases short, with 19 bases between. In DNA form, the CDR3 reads TGTGCCAGCAGCCGAGGACGGACTCGGGATAATGGCTACACCTTC. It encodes CASSRGRTRDNGYTF.

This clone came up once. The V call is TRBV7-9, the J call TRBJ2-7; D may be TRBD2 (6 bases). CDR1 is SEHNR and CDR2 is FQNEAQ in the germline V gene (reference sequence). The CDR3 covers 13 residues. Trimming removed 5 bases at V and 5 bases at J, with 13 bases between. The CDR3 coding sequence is TGTGCCAGCAGCCTCGGGAGCCGCAACGAGCAGTACTTC. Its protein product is CASSLGSRNEQYF. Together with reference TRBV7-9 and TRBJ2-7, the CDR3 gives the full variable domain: DTGVSQNPRHKITKRGQNVTFRCDPISEHNRLYWYRQTLGQGPEFLTYFQNEAQLEKSRLLSDRFSAERPKGSFSTLEIQRTEQGDSAMYLCASSLGSRNEQYFGPGTRLTVT.

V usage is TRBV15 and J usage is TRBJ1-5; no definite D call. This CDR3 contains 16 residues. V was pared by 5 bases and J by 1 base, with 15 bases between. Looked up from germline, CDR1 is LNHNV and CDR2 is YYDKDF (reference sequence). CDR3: CATSSHRPGSNQPQHF. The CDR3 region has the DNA TGTGCCACCAGCTCACACCGCCCGGGGAGCAATCAGCCCCAGCATTTT.

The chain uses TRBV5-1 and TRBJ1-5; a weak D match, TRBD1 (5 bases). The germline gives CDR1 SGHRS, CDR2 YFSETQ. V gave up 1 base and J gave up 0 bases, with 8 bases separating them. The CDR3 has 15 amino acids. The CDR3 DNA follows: TGCGCCAGCAGCTTGTCAGGGTATAGCAATCAGCCCCAGCATTTT. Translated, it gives CASSLSGYSNQPQHF.

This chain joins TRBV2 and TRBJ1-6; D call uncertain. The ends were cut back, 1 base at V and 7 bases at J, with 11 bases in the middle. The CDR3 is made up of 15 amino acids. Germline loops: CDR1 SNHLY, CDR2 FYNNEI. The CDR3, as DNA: TGTGCCAGCAGTGAAGGGTGGGGAGGCAATTCACCCCTCCACTTT. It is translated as CASSEGWGGNSPLHF.

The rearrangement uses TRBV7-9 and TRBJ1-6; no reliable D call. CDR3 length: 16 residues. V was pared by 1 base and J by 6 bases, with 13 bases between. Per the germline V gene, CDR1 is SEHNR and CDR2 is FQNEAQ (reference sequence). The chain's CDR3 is CASSLGGGGGNSPLHF. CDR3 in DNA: TGTGCCAGCAGCTTAGGGGGAGGCGGTGGTAATTCACCCCTCCACTTT.

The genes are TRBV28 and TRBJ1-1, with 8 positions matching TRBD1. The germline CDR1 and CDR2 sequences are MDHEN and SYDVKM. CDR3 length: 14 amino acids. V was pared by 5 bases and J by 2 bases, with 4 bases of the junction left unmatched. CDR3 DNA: TGTGCCAGCAGTCTCGACAGGGGCAACACTGAAGCTTTCTTT. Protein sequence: CASSLDRGNTEAFF.

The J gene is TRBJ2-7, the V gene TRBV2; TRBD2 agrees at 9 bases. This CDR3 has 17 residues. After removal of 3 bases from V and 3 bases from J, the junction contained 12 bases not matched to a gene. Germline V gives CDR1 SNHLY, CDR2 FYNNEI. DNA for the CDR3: TGTGCCAGCAGTGAGTTAGAGTATGGTAGCGGGGGCTACGAGCAGTACTTC. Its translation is CASSELEYGSGGYEQYF.

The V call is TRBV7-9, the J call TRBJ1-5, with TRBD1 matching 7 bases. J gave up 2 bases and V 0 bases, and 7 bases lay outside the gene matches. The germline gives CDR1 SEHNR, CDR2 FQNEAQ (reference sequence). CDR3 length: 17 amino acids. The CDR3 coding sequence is TGTGCCAGCAGCTTAGCGTATGACAGGGTCGGCAATCAGCCCCAGCATTTT. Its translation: CASSLAYDRVGNQPQHF.

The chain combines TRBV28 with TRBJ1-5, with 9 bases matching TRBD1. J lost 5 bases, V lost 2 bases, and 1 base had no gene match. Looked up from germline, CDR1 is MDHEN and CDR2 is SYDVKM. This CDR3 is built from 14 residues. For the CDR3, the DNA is TGTGCCAGCAGTTTAGGGACAGGGTATCAGCCCCAGCATTTT. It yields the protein CASSLGTGYQPQHF.

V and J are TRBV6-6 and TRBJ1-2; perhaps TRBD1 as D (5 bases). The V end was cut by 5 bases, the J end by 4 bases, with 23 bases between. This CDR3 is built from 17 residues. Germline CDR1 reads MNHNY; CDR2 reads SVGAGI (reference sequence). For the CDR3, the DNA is TGTGCCAGCAGTCCGCCAGTAGCAGGGTCCGGGCCCTATGGCTACACCTTC. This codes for CASSPPVAGSGPYGYTF.

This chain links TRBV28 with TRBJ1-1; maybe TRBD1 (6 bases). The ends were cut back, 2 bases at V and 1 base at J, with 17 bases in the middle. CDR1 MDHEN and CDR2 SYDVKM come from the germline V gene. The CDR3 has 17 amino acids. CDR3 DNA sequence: TGTGCCAGCAGTTTAGCGGGGGCGGGAAGAGGGAACACTGAAGCTTTCTTT. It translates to CASSLAGAGRGNTEAFF.

The CDR3 nucleotides read TGTGCCAGCAGCTTAGATTTGCGGGACTACTCCTACGAGCAGTACTTC. Its protein product is CASSLDLRDYSYEQYF. The chain employs TRBV11-2 and TRBJ2-7, with 7 nucleotides matching TRBD2. CDR1 and CDR2 (germline): SGHAT, FQNNGV. The CDR3 runs 16 residues. After removal of 0 bases from V and 0 bases from J, the junction contained 5 bases not matched to a gene. The full variable domain, in which reference TRBV11-2 and TRBJ2-7 provide the parts outside the CDR3, is EAGVAQSPRYKIIEKRQSVAFWCNPISGHATLYWYQQILGQGPKLLIQFQNNGVVDDSQLPKDRFSAERLKGVDSTLKIQPAKLEDSAVYLCASSLDLRDYSYEQYFGPGTRLTVT.